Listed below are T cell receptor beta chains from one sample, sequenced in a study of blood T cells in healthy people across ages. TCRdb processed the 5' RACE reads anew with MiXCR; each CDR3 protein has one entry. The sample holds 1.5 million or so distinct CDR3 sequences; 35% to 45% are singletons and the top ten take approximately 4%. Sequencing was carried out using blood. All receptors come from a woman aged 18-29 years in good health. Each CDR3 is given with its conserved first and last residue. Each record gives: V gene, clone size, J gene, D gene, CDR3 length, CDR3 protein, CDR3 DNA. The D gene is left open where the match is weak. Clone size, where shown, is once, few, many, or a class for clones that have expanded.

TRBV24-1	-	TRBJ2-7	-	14	CATSVGEDLDEQYF	TGTGCCACCAGTGTAGGCGAGGACCTTGACGAGCAGTACTTC
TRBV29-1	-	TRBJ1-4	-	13	CSVAGGGNEKLFF	TGCAGCGTTGCTGGTGGAGGGAATGAAAAACTGTTTTTT
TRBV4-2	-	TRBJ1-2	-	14	CASSQGPENYGYTF	TGTGCCAGCAGCCAAGGGCCGGAGAACTATGGCTACACCTTC
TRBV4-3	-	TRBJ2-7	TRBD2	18	CASSPYLAAGDIYNEQYF	TGCGCCAGCAGCCCCTACCTGGCAGCGGGAGACATATACAATGAGCAGTACTTC
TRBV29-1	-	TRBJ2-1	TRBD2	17	CSVEGGGLAGARFEQFF	TGCAGCGTTGAAGGAGGGGGACTAGCGGGCGCACGGTTTGAGCAGTTCTTC
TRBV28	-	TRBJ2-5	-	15	CASSHRDGYQETQYF	TGTGCCAGCAGTCACCGGGACGGGTACCAAGAGACCCAGTACTTC
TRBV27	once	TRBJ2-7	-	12	CASSSSEREQYF	TGTGCCAGCAGTTCCTCCGAGCGCGAGCAGTACTTC
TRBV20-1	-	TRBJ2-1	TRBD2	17	CSARDRLTSGRDGEQFF	TGCAGTGCTAGAGACCGTCTTACTAGCGGGAGGGACGGTGAGCAGTTCTTC
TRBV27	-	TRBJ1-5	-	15	CASSFGSGGNQPQHF	TGTGCCAGCAGTTTCGGATCCGGGGGCAATCAGCCCCAGCATTTT
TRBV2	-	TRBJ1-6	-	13	CASSDGSIRALHF	TGTGCCAGCAGTGACGGGTCCATCCGTGCCCTCCACTTT
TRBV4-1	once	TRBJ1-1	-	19	CASSPPPGQGGLMNTEAFF	TGCGCCAGCAGCCCCCCTCCGGGGCAGGGAGGCCTAATGAACACTGAAGCTTTCTTT
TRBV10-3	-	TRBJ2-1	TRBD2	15	CAISSQTSGYNEQFF	TGTGCCATCTCTAGCCAGACTAGCGGGTACAATGAGCAGTTCTTC
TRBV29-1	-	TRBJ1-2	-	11	CSGVNPQGYTF	TGCAGCGGTGTAAATCCACAGGGCTACACCTTC
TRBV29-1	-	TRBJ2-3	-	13	CSVGGERTDTQYF	TGCAGCGTTGGTGGGGAACGCACAGATACGCAGTATTTT
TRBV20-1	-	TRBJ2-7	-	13	CSASAGDSYEQYF	TGCAGTGCTTCTGCCGGCGACTCCTACGAGCAGTACTTC
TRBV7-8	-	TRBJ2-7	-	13	CASSSPLSYEQYF	TGTGCCAGCAGCTCTCCTTTGTCCTACGAGCAGTACTTC